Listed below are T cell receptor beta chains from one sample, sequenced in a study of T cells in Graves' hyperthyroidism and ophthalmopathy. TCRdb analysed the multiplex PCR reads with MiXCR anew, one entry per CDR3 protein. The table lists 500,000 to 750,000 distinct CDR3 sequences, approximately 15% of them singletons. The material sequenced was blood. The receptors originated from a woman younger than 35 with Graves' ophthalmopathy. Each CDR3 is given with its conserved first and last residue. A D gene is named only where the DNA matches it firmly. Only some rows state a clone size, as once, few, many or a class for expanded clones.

CDR3 protein: CAPGQRPGNEQFF
CDR3 DNA: TGTGCCCCGGGGCAGCGGCCCGGCAATGAGCAGTTCTTC
D gene: NA
J gene: TRBJ2-1
V gene: TRBV5-4
clone size: NA

CDR3 protein: CASRGLKETQYF
CDR3 DNA: TGTGCCAGCAGGGGGTTGAAGGAGACCCAGTACTTC
D gene: NA
J gene: TRBJ2-5
V gene: TRBV12-3/TRBV12-4
clone size: many

CDR3 protein: CASSTYKGSAYEQYF
CDR3 DNA: TGCGCCAGCAGCACCTACAAGGGAAGTGCCTACGAGCAGTACTTC
D gene: NA
J gene: TRBJ2-7
V gene: TRBV5-1
clone size: many

CDR3 protein: CASSQTGAYNEQFF
CDR3 DNA: TGTGCCAGCAGCCAAACAGGGGCCTACAATGAGCAGTTCTTC
D gene: TRBD1
J gene: TRBJ2-1
V gene: TRBV4-2
clone size: many

CDR3 protein: CSARAISGNTIYF
CDR3 DNA: TGCAGTGCTCGGGCGATCTCTGGAAACACCATATATTTT
D gene: NA
J gene: TRBJ1-3
V gene: TRBV20-1
clone size: few

CDR3 protein: CASSSPTRRGPYEQYF
CDR3 DNA: TGTGCCAGCAGTTCTCCCACTAGACGGGGACCCTACGAGCAGTACTTC
D gene: NA
J gene: TRBJ2-7
V gene: TRBV28
clone size: NA

CDR3 protein: CSAHSRGQPSNQPQHF
CDR3 DNA: TGCAGTGCGCACAGTCGCGGACAGCCAAGCAATCAGCCCCAGCATTTT
D gene: NA
J gene: TRBJ1-5
V gene: TRBV20-1
clone size: many

CDR3 protein: CASSRVGASGFGETQYF
CDR3 DNA: TGTGCCAGCAGCCGGGTTGGGGCTAGCGGGTTTGGAGAGACCCAGTACTTC
D gene: TRBD2
J gene: TRBJ2-5
V gene: TRBV7-2
clone size: many

CDR3 protein: CASSYRNVQGAYNEQFF
CDR3 DNA: TGTGCCAGCAGCTACCGGAACGTACAGGGGGCCTACAATGAGCAGTTCTTC
D gene: TRBD1
J gene: TRBJ2-1
V gene: TRBV5-7
clone size: few

CDR3 protein: CSARELGQETQYF
CDR3 DNA: TGCAGTGCTAGAGAACTCGGCCAAGAGACCCAGTACTTC
D gene: NA
J gene: TRBJ2-5
V gene: TRBV20-1
clone size: many

CDR3 protein: CASSYGTGGTGELFF
CDR3 DNA: TGTGCCAGCAGTTACGGGACAGGGGGCACCGGGGAGCTGTTTTTT
D gene: TRBD1
J gene: TRBJ2-2
V gene: TRBV12-3/TRBV12-4
clone size: many

CDR3 protein: CASSQVNRANTGELFF
CDR3 DNA: TGCGCCAGCAGCCAAGTAAACAGAGCGAACACCGGGGAGCTGTTTTTT
D gene: NA
J gene: TRBJ2-2
V gene: TRBV4-1
clone size: few

CDR3 protein: CASSLARLAGRMESTGELFF
CDR3 DNA: TGTGCCAGCAGCTTAGCCCGACTAGCGGGAAGAATGGAGAGTACCGGGGAGCTGTTTTTT
D gene: TRBD2
J gene: TRBJ2-2
V gene: TRBV7-8
clone size: many

CDR3 protein: CASSQEGGSTEQYF
CDR3 DNA: TGTGCCAGCTCCCAAGAAGGGGGAAGTACCGAGCAGTACTTC
D gene: NA
J gene: TRBJ2-7
V gene: TRBV18
clone size: many

CDR3 protein: CASCGGRGYEQYF
CDR3 DNA: TGTGCCAGCTGTGGCGGGAGGGGATACGAGCAGTACTTC
D gene: TRBD2
J gene: TRBJ2-7
V gene: TRBV6-2/TRBV6-3
clone size: many

CDR3 protein: CASSFRNFYEQYF
CDR3 DNA: TGTGCCAGCAGCTTTAGGAACTTCTACGAGCAGTACTTC
D gene: NA
J gene: TRBJ2-7
V gene: TRBV7-2
clone size: many

CDR3 protein: CSVSGQGSYEQYF
CDR3 DNA: TGCAGCGTTTCCGGGCAGGGATCCTACGAGCAGTACTTC
D gene: NA
J gene: TRBJ2-7
V gene: TRBV29-1
clone size: few

CDR3 protein: CASGLVRLPPQSTSEKLFF
CDR3 DNA: TGTGCTAGTGGTTTGGTACGATTGCCCCCCCAATCAACTAGTGAAAAACTGTTTTTT
D gene: NA
J gene: TRBJ1-4
V gene: TRBV12-5
clone size: once

CDR3 protein: CASSLPGLAGVEWQFF
CDR3 DNA: TGTGCCAGCAGTTTACCGGGACTAGCGGGAGTAGAATGGCAGTTCTTC
D gene: TRBD2
J gene: TRBJ2-1
V gene: TRBV27
clone size: few

CDR3 protein: CAWSRGNEQFF
CDR3 DNA: TGTGCCTGGAGTAGGGGAAATGAGCAGTTCTTC
D gene: NA
J gene: TRBJ2-1
V gene: TRBV30
clone size: many

CDR3 protein: CSARGRLAGGKQYEQYF
CDR3 DNA: TGCAGTGCTAGAGGTCGGCTAGCGGGAGGAAAGCAGTACGAGCAGTACTTC
D gene: TRBD2
J gene: TRBJ2-7
V gene: TRBV20-1
clone size: few

CDR3 protein: CSALAIIADTQYF
CDR3 DNA: TGCAGTGCACTAGCCATTATCGCAGATACGCAGTATTTT
D gene: NA
J gene: TRBJ2-3
V gene: TRBV20-1
clone size: many

CDR3 protein: CASSLMDSMSGEQFF
CDR3 DNA: TGTGCCAGCAGCTTAATGGACTCCATGTCCGGTGAGCAGTTCTTC
D gene: NA
J gene: TRBJ2-1
V gene: TRBV7-2
clone size: many